This T cell receptor beta chain was observed in a study of OX40 agonist ivuxolimab in advanced cancers. Across the study: Participants, approximately 83% male, averaged around 64 years of age, ranging from 23 to 79. Partial responses, seen in three patients, involved one hepatocellular carcinoma and two cutaneous melanomas.

This CDR3 comprises 13 residues. Trimming pared 8 bases from V and 0 bases from J, leaving 8 bases between. Germline CDR1 reads SGHNT; CDR2 reads YENEEA. The table came from immunoSEQ multiplex PCR; TCRdb's copy has only in-frame clones and leaves some out. The data show about 93,000 clones, about 91% seen once. The sequence came from an adult with an advanced solid tumor such as melanoma, head and neck, liver or kidney cancer. This specimen was CD4+ or CD8+ T cells sorted from blood, taken in a trial of the OX40 agonist ivuxolimab. The rearrangement links TRBV11-3 to TRBJ1-3; D is uncertain. The CDR3 region is CASGSNSGNTIYF. The DNA of the CDR3 is TGTGCCAGCGGGAGCAACTCTGGAAACACCATATATTTT. The whole variable domain, remainder taken from reference TRBV11-3 and TRBJ1-3, is EAGVVQSPRYKIIEKKQPVAFWCNPISGHNTLYWYLQNLGQGPELLIRYENEEAVDDSQLPKDRFSAERLKGVDSTLKIQPAELGDSAVYLCASGSNSGNTIYFGEGSWLTVV.